The clone carrying this T cell receptor (beta chain) was counted ten times or more. The antigen remains undetermined. This entry comes from a study of CD8 T cells in ankylosing spondylitis. Each CDR3 protein gets one entry after TCRdb re-called the 5' RACE reads with MiXCR. The repertoire holds 8,400 or so distinct CDR3 sequences, 3.9% seen once, with over 9.5% in the top ten. Overall study findings and caveats: Disease-linked clones had a CD8+ phenotype and relatively low frequency in peripheral blood.

The V and J ends lost 2 bases and 4 bases respectively, with 15 bases between them. CDR3 length: 15 amino acids. Germline CDR1 reads SGDLS; CDR2 reads YYNGEE. The receptor was isolated from a female donor with ankylosing spondylitis or in good health (not recorded which). J is TRBJ2-5 and V is TRBV9; D may correspond to TRBD1 or TRBD2 (7 bases each). Source material: blood, either unsorted or a sorted T cell fraction (not recorded which). CDR3 bases: TGTGCCAGCAGCGTTGCGGGGGCAGGGGGAGAGACCCAGTACTTC. It translates to CASSVAGAGGETQYF.